The clone carrying this T cell receptor (beta chain) was seen a few times. The same CDR3 also results from other DNA sequences found in this sample. Only in-frame clones appear in the TCRdb table, and some are missing; sequencing was by immunoSEQ multiplex PCR. The sample has a few hundred thousand clones, around 83% seen once; the top ten hold roughly 5.1%. The data are from a study of blood T cell repertoires in COVID-19. Across the whole study: Whether acute or convalescent, the COVID-19 samples came from the United States, Italy and Spain.

Germline assignment: CDR1 MNHEY and CDR2 SMNVEV (reference sequence). The CDR3 spans 13 residues. The V gene end was trimmed by 6 bases and the J gene end by 4 bases; junction bases not matched to a gene: 4. Clinical history as reported by participants underpinned cohort assignment. Either two negative PCRs, clearance, or symptom resolution qualified Cohort 3 donors as recovered. The sequencing sample was made of PBMCs or T cells enriched from blood (not recorded which). The sequence derives from a woman aged 45-59 years who had recovered from COVID-19. This chain connects TRBV27 to TRBJ1-1, with 8 bases identical to TRBD1. CDR3 sequence reads: CASRQTGGTEAFF. The CDR3 DNA is TGTGCCAGCAGACAAACAGGGGGCACTGAAGCTTTCTTT.